The 16 T cell receptor beta chains given below trace back to one sample, sequenced in a study of blood T cells in healthy people across ages. It was with a sample-barcoded 5' primer and a J-beta primer mix that a second PCR of roughly 7 to 12 cycles was run. TCRdb recomputed calls from the 5' RACE reads with MiXCR, one row per CDR3 protein. The top ten clones hold approximately 17% of a sample with about 1,000,000 distinct CDR3 sequences, 40% to 45% of them seen once. The sample consisted of blood. The source is a woman in her sixties or seventies in good health.

In this sample, this clonotype turned up a few times. This rearrangement joins TRBV6-2 or TRBV6-3 to TRBJ2-5; 14 bases are a match to TRBD2. Trimming cost V 2 bases and J 4 bases; bases outside gene matches: 3. Germline CDR1 and CDR2: MNHEY and SVGEGT. The CDR3 runs to 16 residues. CDR3 coding DNA: TGTGCCAGCAGTTACCCGGGACTAGCGGGAGTAGAGACCCAGTACTTC. Encoded protein: CASSYPGLAGVETQYF.

The gene calls are TRBV10-3 and TRBJ2-3, with TRBD2 identical over 8 bases. With 8 bases clipped from V and 3 bases from J, the junction kept 7 bases outside the gene matches. Germline CDR1 and CDR2: ENHRY and SYGVKD. The CDR3 has 14 amino acids. The CDR3 sequence: CAIFSGMRTDTQYF. The CDR3 DNA sequence: TGTGCCATCTTTAGCGGGATGCGAACAGATACGCAGTATTTT.

This chain uses TRBV5-1 with TRBJ2-7, with 9 bases that match TRBD1. V lost 2 bases to trimming and J lost 3 bases; unmatched junction nucleotides: 9. CDR3 length equals 16 residues. The germline V gene encodes CDR1 SGHRS and CDR2 YFSETQ. The DNA for the CDR3 is TGCGCCAGCAGCTTCGGGGGACAGGGACTATTCTACGAGCAGTACTTC. It codes for CASSFGGQGLFYEQYF.

The J gene is TRBJ2-3, the V gene TRBV29-1; D is possibly TRBD1 or TRBD2 (6 bases each). Per germline, CDR1 SQVTM and CDR2 ANQGSEA. The CDR3 is 15 residues long. V was cut by 2 bases and J by 4 bases, with 16 bases left in between. As DNA, the CDR3 is TGCAGCGTTGAATCTAAGGGGGGCTCGGCAGATACGCAGTATTTT. Its translation is CSVESKGGSADTQYF.

V gene TRBV6-5 combines with J gene TRBJ2-7, with no clear D. CDR1 and CDR2 (germline): MNHEY, SVGAGI. The CDR3 is 13 residues long. V was trimmed by 5 bases and J by 7 bases, leaving 15 bases between them. The CDR3 reads CASSTDEWDEQYF. The CDR3, as DNA: TGTGCCAGCAGTACGGACGAGTGGGATGAGCAGTACTTC.

The chain has TRBV2 and TRBJ2-5; D is perhaps TRBD1 (6 bases). This CDR3 is 15 amino acids long. Looked up from germline, CDR1 is SNHLY and CDR2 is FYNNEI. The ends were cut back, 1 base at V and 5 bases at J, with 14 bases in the middle. CDR3 loop: CASSEEAGELETQYF. The DNA of the CDR3 is TGTGCCAGCAGTGAAGAGGCAGGGGAGTTGGAGACCCAGTACTTC.

This clonotype has more than one count but fewer than ten. V and J are TRBV15 and TRBJ2-3, with D perhaps being TRBD1 or TRBD2 (5 bases each). V lost 3 bases to trimming and J lost 1 base, with 11 bases between them. The V gene's germline CDR1 is LNHNV and CDR2 YYDKDF (reference sequence). The length of the CDR3 is 15 residues. The CDR3 reads CATSSGGGRTDTQYF. CDR3 nucleotide sequence: TGTGCCACCAGCAGTGGGGGTGGTCGCACAGATACGCAGTATTTT.

This clonotype has only one observation. Since a much larger clone is just one base distant, this may be a read error. The chain recombines TRBV3-1 with TRBJ2-7; TRBD2 matches 8 bases. V lost 6 bases to trimming and J lost 5 bases; unmatched junction nucleotides: 9. The CDR3 covers 14 residues. From germline, CDR1 is LGHDT and CDR2 YNNKEL (reference sequence). As DNA, the CDR3 is TGTGCCAGCAGAAGCGGGGGACTACCGGACGAGCAGTACTTC. Encoded protein: CASRSGGLPDEQYF.

The genes are TRBV28 and TRBJ2-4; 7 bases fit TRBD2. The CDR3 consists of 15 residues. Germline V lookup: CDR1 MDHEN, CDR2 SYDVKM. J gave up 4 bases and V 5 bases, and 8 bases lay outside the gene matches. DNA of the CDR3: TGTGCCAGCAGTCTGGGGGGGAGCTGGAAAAACATTCAGTACTTC. Translating it yields CASSLGGSWKNIQYF. The full variable domain, completed using reference TRBV28 and TRBJ2-4, is DVKVTQSSRYLVKRTGEKVFLECVQDMDHENMFWYRQDPGLGLRLIYFSYDVKMKEKGDIPEGYSVSREKKERFSLILESASTNQTSMYLCASSLGGSWKNIQYFGAGTRLSVL.

V and J are TRBV6-2 or TRBV6-3 and TRBJ1-1; no reliable D call. Germline V lookup: CDR1 MNHEY, CDR2 SVGEGT. The CDR3 extends over 14 amino acids. V was trimmed by 11 bases and J by 7 bases, leaving 23 bases between them. The CDR3 DNA reads TGTGCCGGCTCCGAATCCTCAGGATGGGGTGAAGCTTTCTTT. Translated, it gives CAGSESSGWGEAFF.

The chain carries TRBV4-1 and TRBJ2-3; TRBD2 agrees at 12 bases. V gave up 2 bases and J gave up 0 bases; unmatched junction bases: 6. Germline loops: CDR1 MGHRA, CDR2 YSYEKL. The CDR3 is 18 amino acids. CDR3 sequence: CASSQLAGGRTSTDTQYF. In nucleotides, the CDR3 is TGCGCCAGCAGCCAACTAGCGGGAGGGCGTACGAGCACAGATACGCAGTATTTT.

This clonotype was detected ten times or more. The chain carries TRBV18 and TRBJ2-7; D is uncertain. Germline V gene sequence: CDR1 KGHSH, CDR2 LQKENI. V was clipped by 3 bases and J by 3 bases, with 15 bases between them. The CDR3 is 15 residues long. The CDR3 nucleotides read TGTGCCAGCTCACCGGGCGGAGCCGCTTTCTACGAGCAGTACTTC. Protein: CASSPGGAAFYEQYF. The entire variable domain, with the rest obtained from reference TRBV18 and TRBJ2-7, is as follows: NAGVMQNPRHLVRRRGQEARLRCSPMKGHSHVYWYRQLPEEGLKFMVYLQKENIIDESGMPKERFSAEFPKEGPSILRIQQVVRGDSAAYFCASSPGGAAFYEQYFGPGTRLTVT.

Comment on this clonotype: Possible read error: a much larger clone is one base away. The J gene is TRBJ2-3, the V gene TRBV29-1; D call uncertain. This CDR3 is 11 amino acids long. Trimming cost V 8 bases and J 3 bases, with 9 bases left between them. The V gene's germline CDR1 is SQVTM and CDR2 ANQGSEA. The CDR3: CSIQATDTQYF. CDR3 DNA: TGCAGCATTCAGGCGACAGATACGCAGTATTTT.

The rearrangement uses TRBV7-3 and TRBJ1-1; D call uncertain. The V end lost 4 bases, the J end lost 1 base, and 7 bases lay between the germline ends. CDR1 is SGHTA, CDR2 FQGTGA, per germline. The CDR3 length is 13 residues. CDR3 residues: CASSWGRNTEAFF. The CDR3 bases are TGTGCCAGCAGCTGGGGTAGGAACACTGAAGCTTTCTTT.

The CDR3 bases are TGCAGTGCCTCAAGGGGCGGGAACACAGATACGCAGTATTTT. It is translated as CSASRGGNTDTQYF. The J gene is TRBJ2-3, the V gene TRBV20-1; D may be TRBD2 (6 bases). The germline CDR1 and CDR2 sequences are DFQATT and SNEGSKA (reference sequence). The CDR3 runs to 14 residues. V lost 6 bases and J lost 2, with 15 bases in between.

V is TRBV9 and J is TRBJ2-6; TRBD2 matches at 13 bases. Losses at the gene ends were 1 base for V and 0 bases for J; bases not matched to a gene: 7. The length of the CDR3 is 20 residues. CDR1 and CDR2 from the germline V gene are SGDLS and YYNGEE. CDR3 in DNA: TGTGCCAGCAGCGTACCCTCGACTAGCGGGAGGTTCTCTGGGGCCAACGTCCTGACTTTC. It specifies CASSVPSTSGRFSGANVLTF.